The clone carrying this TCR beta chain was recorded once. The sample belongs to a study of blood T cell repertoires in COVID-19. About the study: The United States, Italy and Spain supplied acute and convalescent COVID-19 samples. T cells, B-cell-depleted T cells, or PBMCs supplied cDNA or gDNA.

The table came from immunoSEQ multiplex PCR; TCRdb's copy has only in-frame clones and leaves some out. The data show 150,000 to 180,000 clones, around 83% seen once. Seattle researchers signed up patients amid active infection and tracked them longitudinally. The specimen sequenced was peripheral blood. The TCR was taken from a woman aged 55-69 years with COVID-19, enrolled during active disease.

CDR3: CSVEVRTGVTDTQYF. As DNA, the CDR3 is TGCAGCGTTGAAGTACGGACAGGAGTCACAGATACGCAGTATTTT. The genes are TRBV29-1 and TRBJ2-3, with 7 bases matching TRBD1. With V trimmed by 1 base and J by 2 bases, 6 bases remained unmatched. CDR1 is SQVTM and CDR2 is ANQGSEA in the germline V gene. The CDR3 sequence is 15 residues long.